Shown below are 26 T cell receptor beta chains from a single sample sequenced in a study of cytomegalovirus exposure and HLA in healthy donors. Generated by immunoSEQ multiplex PCR, the TCRdb table keeps only in-frame clones and is missing some. Among 220,000 or so clones listed, about nine tenths were seen once. Sequenced: PBMCs. These receptor sequences come from a woman under 30 in good health and CMV-seropositive.

The V gene is TRBV27, the J gene TRBJ2-7, with 9 bases lining up with TRBD1. The germline gives CDR1 MNHEY, CDR2 SMNVEV (reference sequence). J lost 3 bases, V lost 5 bases, and 11 bases had no gene match. The length of the CDR3 is 16 residues. The CDR3 DNA reads TGTGCCAGCAGTCGCCTCGGGACAGGGCTGAACTACGAGCAGTACTTC. This gives the protein CASSRLGTGLNYEQYF.

This chain links TRBV2 with TRBJ1-4, with 8 nucleotides matching TRBD1. From germline, CDR1 is SNHLY and CDR2 FYNNEI. V was clipped by 0 bases and J by 0 bases; unmatched bases: 3. The CDR3 runs 17 residues. Here the CDR3 reads CASSEAGQGATNEKLFF. Written as DNA, the CDR3 is TGTGCCAGCAGTGAAGCCGGACAGGGAGCAACTAATGAAAAACTGTTTTTT.

This clone was seen once. The V gene is TRBV28, the J gene TRBJ2-7, with 7 positions matching TRBD1. The CDR3 has 13 residues. The germline V gene has CDR1 MDHEN and CDR2 SYDVKM. V dropped 10 bases and J dropped 2; count of bases not matched to a gene: 8. The CDR3 region has the DNA TGTGCCACCCCGGGGACAGACCCCTACGAGCAGTACTTC. Translating it yields CATPGTDPYEQYF.

The genes are TRBV5-5 and TRBJ1-1; D call uncertain. Germline loops: CDR1 SGHKS, CDR2 YYEKEE (reference sequence). V was cut by 2 bases and J by 8 bases, with 10 bases left in between. This CDR3 contains 12 residues. In nucleotides, the CDR3 is TGTGCCAGCAGCTTTGAACGGGGAGAAGCTTTCTTT. It specifies CASSFERGEAFF.

The chain is built from TRBV5-4 and TRBJ2-2; 8 nucleotides match TRBD1. CDR3 length: 16 amino acids. Germline trimming cut 0 bases from V and 0 bases from J; bases unmatched to any gene: 1. Germline V gene sequence: CDR1 SGHNT, CDR2 YYREEE (reference sequence). The CDR3 loop reads CASSLGTGSNTGELFF. CDR3 nucleotide sequence: TGTGCCAGCAGCTTGGGGACAGGGTCGAACACCGGGGAGCTGTTTTTT.

The rearrangement uses TRBV28 and TRBJ2-7, with D uncertain. Trimming left V 4 bases short and J 3 bases short, with 7 bases between. The CDR3 has 12 residues. Germline lookup yields CDR1 MDHEN and CDR2 SYDVKM. The CDR3 region is CASSSVLYEQYF. The DNA of the CDR3 is TGTGCCAGCAGTTCTGTTCTCTACGAGCAGTACTTC.

This clone has just a few counts. The chain combines TRBV30 with TRBJ1-1; 9 nucleotides agree with TRBD1. With V trimmed by 0 bases and J by 5 bases, 4 bases remained unmatched. CDR3 length equals 14 residues. Germline V lookup: CDR1 GTSNPN, CDR2 SVGIG (reference sequence). The CDR3 sequence is CAWSVGQGITEAFF. CDR3 DNA sequence: TGTGCCTGGAGTGTCGGACAGGGGATAACTGAAGCTTTCTTT.

This chain joins TRBV5-5 and TRBJ2-7; D unclear. V was cut by 0 bases and J by 4 bases, with 11 bases left in between. The CDR3 length is 14 residues. Germline CDR1 reads SGHKS; CDR2 reads YYEKEE (reference sequence). CDR3 sequence (DNA): TGTGCCAGCAGCTTGGTTTCAGGTGGTTACGAGCAGTACTTC. Its translation is CASSLVSGGYEQYF.

The chain links TRBV7-2 to TRBJ2-1; maybe TRBD2 (6 bases). V lost 1 base and J lost 12, with 16 bases in between. The CDR3 sequence is 14 residues long. Germline CDR1 is SGHTA and CDR2 is FQGNSA. CDR3 residues: CASSLGGGVLRQFF. As DNA, the CDR3 is TGTGCCAGCAGCTTAGGGGGAGGAGTCCTTCGGCAGTTCTTC.

The genes are TRBV4-1 and TRBJ2-7; D may be TRBD1 (6 bases). This CDR3 region has 15 residues. Trimming shortened V by 4 bases and J by 4 bases, and 17 bases separated the two germline ends. Germline assignment: CDR1 MGHRA and CDR2 YSYEKL. The CDR3 DNA is TGCGCCAGCAGCCTCCTGACCGGGACAAATTACGAGCAGTACTTC. Translated: CASSLLTGTNYEQYF.

In DNA, the CDR3 is TGTGCCAGTAGTGGCTCCGGGAGCTCCTACAATGAGCAGTTCTTC. This codes for CASSGSGSSYNEQFF. The rearrangement uses TRBV19 and TRBJ2-1; a possible D gene is TRBD2 (6 bases). The V gene's germline CDR1 is LNHDA and CDR2 SQIVND (reference sequence). CDR3 length equals 15 residues. V dropped 5 bases and J dropped 0 bases, with 11 bases sitting between them.

The chain joins TRBV15 to TRBJ1-2; 11 nucleotides match TRBD1. V was clipped by 3 bases and J by 5 bases; unmatched bases: 5. CDR1 is LNHNV, CDR2 YYDKDF, per germline (reference sequence). CDR3 length equals 15 residues. The DNA of the CDR3 is TGTGCCACCAGCAGGGGACAGGGGGTAGGGTATGGCTACACCTTC. Translating it yields CATSRGQGVGYGYTF.

V gene TRBV6-5 combines with J gene TRBJ2-3; D ambiguous. Trimming stripped 2 bases from V and 4 bases from J, with 4 bases between. The CDR3 sequence is 12 residues long. Germline V gene data show CDR1 as MNHEY and CDR2 as SVGAGI. CDR3 in DNA: TGTGCCAGCAGTTACGACTCAGATACGCAGTATTTT. Its translation is CASSYDSDTQYF.

The CDR3 sequence is CASSFGRGFGGYTF. The DNA for the CDR3 is TGTGCCAGCAGTTTCGGAAGGGGGTTCGGTGGCTACACCTTC. The chain links TRBV28 to TRBJ1-2; possible D gene TRBD1, 6 bases. V was trimmed by 3 bases and J by 7 bases, leaving 15 bases between them. CDR1 and CDR2 (germline): MDHEN, SYDVKM. The length of the CDR3 is 14 residues.

CDR3 nucleotides: TGTGCCAGCAGCTTAGTTGTCCTGGAGACCCAGTACTTC. This encodes CASSLVVLETQYF. The chain couples TRBV7-9 to TRBJ2-5; no clear D. The CDR3 length is 13 residues. Deletions cut 1 base from V and 5 bases from J, with 8 bases between. Looked up from germline, CDR1 is SEHNR and CDR2 is FQNEAQ (reference sequence).

This clone was found once. The chain links TRBV5-1 to TRBJ2-1; 7 positions agree with TRBD1. The CDR3 is made up of 13 amino acids. Per the germline V gene, CDR1 is SGHRS and CDR2 is YFSETQ. V lost 5 bases, J lost 6 bases, and 5 bases stayed unmatched. The CDR3 loop is CASRSGQTNEQFF. Written as DNA, the CDR3 is TGCGCCAGCAGATCGGGACAGACCAATGAGCAGTTCTTC. The whole variable domain, filled in from reference TRBV5-1 and TRBJ2-1, reads KAGVTQTPRYLIKTRGQQVTLSCSPISGHRSVSWYQQTPGQGLQFLFEYFSETQRNKGNFPGRFSGRQFSNSRSEMNVSTLELGDSALYLCASRSGQTNEQFFGPGTRLTVL.

The J gene is TRBJ2-1, the V gene TRBV7-3, with D hard to call. Deletions cut 0 bases from V and 0 bases from J, with 6 bases between. Germline CDR1 is SGHTA and CDR2 is FQGTGA. The CDR3 has 15 residues. The CDR3 reads CASSLTDSSYNEQFF. The DNA of the CDR3 is TGTGCCAGCAGCTTAACCGATAGCTCCTACAATGAGCAGTTCTTC. The full variable domain, with the rest looked up from reference TRBV7-3 and TRBJ2-1, is GAGVSQTPSNKVTEKGKYVELRCDPISGHTALYWYRQSLGQGPEFLIYFQGTGAADDSGLPNDRFFAVRPEGSVSTLKIQRTERGDSAVYLCASSLTDSSYNEQFFGPGTRLTVL.

The chain is built from TRBV30 and TRBJ1-5; perhaps TRBD1 as D (6 bases). The CDR3 is 13 residues long. Trimming took 2 bases from V and 9 from J, leaving 14 bases between them. Germline V lookup: CDR1 GTSNPN, CDR2 SVGIG (reference sequence). CDR3 sequence reads: CAWSSLQGSPQHF. In DNA form, the CDR3 reads TGTGCCTGGAGTTCCTTACAGGGTTCGCCCCAGCATTTT.

The rearrangement links TRBV13 to TRBJ1-1; tentative D call: TRBD1 (6 bases). Germline CDR1 and CDR2: PRHDT and FYEKMQ (reference sequence). The CDR3 runs to 14 residues. Trimming pared 0 bases from V and 1 base from J, leaving 6 bases between. The CDR3 region is CASSLGQGNTEAFF. The CDR3 bases are TGTGCCAGCAGCTTAGGACAGGGGAACACTGAAGCTTTCTTT.

CDR3 nucleotide sequence: TGCGCCAGCAGTGTGGGACTATCCTACGAGCAGTACTTC. Amino acid sequence: CASSVGLSYEQYF. This chain uses TRBV10-1 with TRBJ2-7; TRBD2 aligns across 7 bases. J lost 1 base, V lost 4 bases, and 1 base had no gene match. This CDR3 comprises 13 residues. Germline V CDR1 and CDR2: WNHNN, SYGVQD (reference sequence).

V and J are TRBV6-1 and TRBJ2-1, with 7 nucleotides matching TRBD2. V shed 3 bases and J 8 bases; nucleotides not matched to a gene: 19. Looked up from germline, CDR1 is MNHNS and CDR2 is SASEGT. CDR3 length: 18 residues. The CDR3 sequence is CASSDRRYREARSDEQFF. The CDR3 region has the DNA TGTGCCAGCAGTGACAGGCGTTATCGGGAGGCCCGCAGCGATGAGCAGTTCTTC.

The V and J genes are TRBV18 and TRBJ2-3; 9 nucleotides match TRBD2. This CDR3 region has 15 residues. From germline, CDR1 is KGHSH and CDR2 LQKENI. The V and J ends lost 3 bases and 6 bases, in that order; junction bases with no gene match: 7. The CDR3 is CASSPGSGSKDTQYF. The DNA of the CDR3 is TGTGCCAGCTCACCCGGTAGCGGGAGTAAGGATACGCAGTATTTT.

The genes are TRBV5-1 and TRBJ2-1; weak D call: TRBD2 (6 bases). Trimming pared 3 bases from V and 6 bases from J, leaving 16 bases between. The germline CDR1 and CDR2 sequences are SGHRS and YFSETQ. This CDR3 spans 15 amino acids. DNA for the CDR3: TGCGCCAGCAGCTGGGGGGACTTAGAGGTCAATGAGCAGTTCTTC. It translates to CASSWGDLEVNEQFF.

As concerns this clone: Other nucleotide sequences from this sample produce the same CDR3. The rearrangement uses TRBV28 and TRBJ2-7; D might be TRBD2 (5 bases). This CDR3 is built from 12 residues. From germline, CDR1 is MDHEN and CDR2 SYDVKM. V was cut by 3 bases and J by 3 bases, with 6 bases left in between. Here the CDR3 DNA reads TGTGCCAGCAGTTTGGGAGTCTACGAGCAGTACTTC. It yields the protein CASSLGVYEQYF.

The CDR3 loop is CSVREAGNTIYF. CDR3 nucleotide sequence: TGCAGCGTTCGGGAGGCTGGAAACACCATATATTTT. The chain carries TRBV29-1 and TRBJ1-3, with no clear D. The germline gives CDR1 SQVTM, CDR2 ANQGSEA. V gave up 5 bases and J gave up 2 bases, with 7 bases separating them. The CDR3 has 12 residues.

This chain's CDR3 is CASSRPSDTQYF. In DNA form, the CDR3 reads TGTGCCAGCTCACGGCCCTCGGATACGCAGTATTTT. This chain uses TRBV18 with TRBJ2-3; D gene uncertain. V was trimmed by 4 bases and J by 6 bases, leaving 8 bases between them. CDR3 length: 12 residues. Germline loops: CDR1 KGHSH, CDR2 LQKENI.